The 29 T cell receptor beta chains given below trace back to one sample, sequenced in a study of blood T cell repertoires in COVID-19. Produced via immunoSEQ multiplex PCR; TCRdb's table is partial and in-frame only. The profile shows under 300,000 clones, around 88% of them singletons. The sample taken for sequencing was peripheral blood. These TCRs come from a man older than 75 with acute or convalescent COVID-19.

For the CDR3, the DNA is TGTGCCAGCAGTAAGGGACAGGGGGTGTCCTACAATGAGCAGTTCTTC. It translates to CASSKGQGVSYNEQFF. The chain carries TRBV28 and TRBJ2-1; 11 bases fit TRBD1. J was trimmed by 1 base and V by 5 bases; bases with no gene match: 4. The germline gives CDR1 MDHEN, CDR2 SYDVKM. CDR3 length equals 16 residues.

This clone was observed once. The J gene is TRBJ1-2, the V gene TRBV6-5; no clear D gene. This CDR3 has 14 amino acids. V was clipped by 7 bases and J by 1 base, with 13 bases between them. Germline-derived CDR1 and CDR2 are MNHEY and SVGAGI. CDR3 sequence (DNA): TGTGCCAGCACTCGGGCAGGACTTAACTATGGCTACACCTTC. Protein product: CASTRAGLNYGYTF.

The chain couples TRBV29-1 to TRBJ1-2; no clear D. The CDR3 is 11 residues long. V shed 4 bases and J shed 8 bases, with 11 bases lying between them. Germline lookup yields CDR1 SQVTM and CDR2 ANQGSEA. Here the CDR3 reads CSVGTSLGYTF. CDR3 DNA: TGCAGCGTTGGGACTTCTCTGGGCTACACCTTC.

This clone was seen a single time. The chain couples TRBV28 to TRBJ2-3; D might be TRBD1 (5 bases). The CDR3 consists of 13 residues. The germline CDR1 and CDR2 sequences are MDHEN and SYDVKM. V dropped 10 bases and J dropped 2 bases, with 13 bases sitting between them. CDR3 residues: CAISTGPTDTQYF. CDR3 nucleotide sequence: TGTGCCATAAGCACAGGCCCCACAGATACGCAGTATTTT.

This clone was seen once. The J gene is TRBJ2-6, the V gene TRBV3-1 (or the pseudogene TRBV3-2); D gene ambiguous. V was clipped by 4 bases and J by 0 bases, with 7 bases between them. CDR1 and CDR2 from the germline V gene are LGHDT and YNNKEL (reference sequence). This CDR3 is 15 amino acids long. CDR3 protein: CASSPSPSGANVLTF. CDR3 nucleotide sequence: TGTGCCAGCAGCCCGAGCCCCTCTGGGGCCAACGTCCTGACTTTC.

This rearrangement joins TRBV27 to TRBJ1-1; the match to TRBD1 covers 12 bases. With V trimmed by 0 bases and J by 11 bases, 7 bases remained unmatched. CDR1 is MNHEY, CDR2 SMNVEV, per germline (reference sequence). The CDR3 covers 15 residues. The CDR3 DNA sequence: TGTGCCAGCAGTTTATCCGGGACAGGGGGCGCGTCGGCTTTCTTT. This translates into CASSLSGTGGASAFF.

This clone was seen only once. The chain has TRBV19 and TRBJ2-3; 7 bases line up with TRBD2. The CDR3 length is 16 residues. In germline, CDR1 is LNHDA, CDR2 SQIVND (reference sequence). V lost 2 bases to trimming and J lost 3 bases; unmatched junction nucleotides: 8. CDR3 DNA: TGTGCCAGTAGTATATCGGCGGGAGTCCCTACAGATACGCAGTATTTT. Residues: CASSISAGVPTDTQYF.

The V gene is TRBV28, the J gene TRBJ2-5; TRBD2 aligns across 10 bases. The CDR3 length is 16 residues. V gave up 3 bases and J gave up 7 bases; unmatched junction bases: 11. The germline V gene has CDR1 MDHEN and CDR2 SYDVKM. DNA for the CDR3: TGTGCCAGCAGTTTGGGGGCTAGCGGGGGCTCATTGACCCAGTACTTC. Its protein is CASSLGASGGSLTQYF.

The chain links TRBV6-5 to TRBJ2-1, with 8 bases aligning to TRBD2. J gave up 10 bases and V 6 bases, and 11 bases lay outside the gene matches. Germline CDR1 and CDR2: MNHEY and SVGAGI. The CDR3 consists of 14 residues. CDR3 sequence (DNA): TGTGCCAGCAGAAGCGGGAGATCGAAGCTCGAGCAGTTCTTC. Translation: CASRSGRSKLEQFF.

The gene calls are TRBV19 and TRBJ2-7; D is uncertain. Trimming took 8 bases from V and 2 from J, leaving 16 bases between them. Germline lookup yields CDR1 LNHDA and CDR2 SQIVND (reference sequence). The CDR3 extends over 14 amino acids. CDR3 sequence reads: CASSSDTKPYEQYF. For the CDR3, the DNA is TGTGCCAGTTCGTCAGACACAAAGCCCTACGAGCAGTACTTC. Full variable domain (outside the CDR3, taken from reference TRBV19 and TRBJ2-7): DGGITQSPKYLFRKEGQNVTLSCEQNLNHDAMYWYRQDPGQGLRLIYYSQIVNDFQKGDIAEGYSVSREKKESFPLTVTSAQKNPTAFYLCASSSDTKPYEQYFGPGTRLTVT.

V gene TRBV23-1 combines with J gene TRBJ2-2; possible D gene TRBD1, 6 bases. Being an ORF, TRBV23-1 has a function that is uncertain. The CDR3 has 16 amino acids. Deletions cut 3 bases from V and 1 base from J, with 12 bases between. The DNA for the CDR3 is TGCGCCAGCAGTCAGGGGGCACCAGGGAACACCGGGGAGCTGTTTTTT. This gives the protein CASSQGAPGNTGELFF.

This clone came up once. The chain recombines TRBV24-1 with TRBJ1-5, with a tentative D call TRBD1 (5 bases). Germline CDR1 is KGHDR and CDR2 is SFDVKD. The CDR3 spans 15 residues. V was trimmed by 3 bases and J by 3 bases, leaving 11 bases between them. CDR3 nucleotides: TGTGCCACCAGTGATGGGAAGGGGATCAATCAGCCCCAGCATTTT. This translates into CATSDGKGINQPQHF.

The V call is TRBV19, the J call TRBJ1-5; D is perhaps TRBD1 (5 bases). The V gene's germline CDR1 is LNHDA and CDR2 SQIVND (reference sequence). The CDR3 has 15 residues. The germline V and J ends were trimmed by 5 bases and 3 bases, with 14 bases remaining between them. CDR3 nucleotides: TGTGCCAGTAGTTGGAACCAGGGCCCCAATCAGCCCCAGCATTTT. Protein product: CASSWNQGPNQPQHF.

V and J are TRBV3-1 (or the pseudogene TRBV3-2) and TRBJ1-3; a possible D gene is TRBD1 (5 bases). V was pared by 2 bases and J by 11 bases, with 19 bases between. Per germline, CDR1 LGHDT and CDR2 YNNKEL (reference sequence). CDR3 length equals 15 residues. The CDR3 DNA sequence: TGTGCCAGCAGCCAAAGCTCTCCGGGGGGGTCTGCCATATATTTT. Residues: CASSQSSPGGSAIYF.

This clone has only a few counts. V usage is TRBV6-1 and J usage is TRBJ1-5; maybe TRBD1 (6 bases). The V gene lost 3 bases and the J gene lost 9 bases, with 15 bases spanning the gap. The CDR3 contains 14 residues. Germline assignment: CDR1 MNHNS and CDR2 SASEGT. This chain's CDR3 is CASSEDRSIRPQHF. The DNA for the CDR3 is TGTGCCAGCAGTGAGGACAGAAGTATCCGGCCCCAGCATTTT.

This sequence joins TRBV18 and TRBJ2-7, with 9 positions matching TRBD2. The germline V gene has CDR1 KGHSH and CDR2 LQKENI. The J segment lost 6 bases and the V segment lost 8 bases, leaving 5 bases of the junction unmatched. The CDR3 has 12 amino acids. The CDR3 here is CASAGGPSEQYF. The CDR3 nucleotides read TGTGCCAGCGCGGGGGGGCCTAGCGAGCAGTACTTC.

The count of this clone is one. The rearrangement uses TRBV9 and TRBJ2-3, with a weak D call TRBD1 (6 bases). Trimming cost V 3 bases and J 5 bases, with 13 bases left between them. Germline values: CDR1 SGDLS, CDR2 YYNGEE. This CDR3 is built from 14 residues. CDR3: CASSARTGIDTQYF. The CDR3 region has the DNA TGTGCCAGCAGCGCCCGAACAGGGATAGATACGCAGTATTTT.

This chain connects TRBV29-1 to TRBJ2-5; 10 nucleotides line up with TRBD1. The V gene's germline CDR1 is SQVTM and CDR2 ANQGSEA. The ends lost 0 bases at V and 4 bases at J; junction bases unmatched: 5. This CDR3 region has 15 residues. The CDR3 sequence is CSVEDWDRGGETQYF. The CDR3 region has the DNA TGCAGCGTTGAAGATTGGGACAGGGGTGGAGAGACCCAGTACTTC.

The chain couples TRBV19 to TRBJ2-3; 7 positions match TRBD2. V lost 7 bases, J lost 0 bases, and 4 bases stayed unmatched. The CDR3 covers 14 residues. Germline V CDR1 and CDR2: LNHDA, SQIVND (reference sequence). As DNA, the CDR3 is TGTGCCAGTAAGGGAGGGCTTAGCACAGATACGCAGTATTTT. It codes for CASKGGLSTDTQYF.

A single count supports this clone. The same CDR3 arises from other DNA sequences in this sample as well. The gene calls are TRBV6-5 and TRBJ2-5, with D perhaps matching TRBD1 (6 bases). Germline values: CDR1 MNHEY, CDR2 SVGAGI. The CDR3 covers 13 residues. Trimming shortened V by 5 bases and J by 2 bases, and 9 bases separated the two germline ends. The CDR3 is CASSRTVQETQYF. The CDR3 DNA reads TGTGCCAGCAGTCGGACAGTTCAAGAGACCCAGTACTTC.

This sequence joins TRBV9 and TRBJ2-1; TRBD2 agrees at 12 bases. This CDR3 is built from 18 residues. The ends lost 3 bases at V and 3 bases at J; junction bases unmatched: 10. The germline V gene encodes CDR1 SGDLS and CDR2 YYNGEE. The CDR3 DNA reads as TGTGCCAGCAGCGCAACGACTAGCGGGAGATCTCTCTACAATGAGCAGTTCTTC. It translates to CASSATTSGRSLYNEQFF.

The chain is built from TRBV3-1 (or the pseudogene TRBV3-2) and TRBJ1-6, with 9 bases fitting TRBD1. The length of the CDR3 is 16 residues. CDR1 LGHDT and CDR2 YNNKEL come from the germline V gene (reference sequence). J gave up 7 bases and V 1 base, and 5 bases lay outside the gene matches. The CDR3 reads CASSQAGTGTNSPLHF. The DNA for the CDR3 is TGTGCCAGCAGCCAAGCTGGGACAGGGACGAATTCACCCCTCCACTTT.

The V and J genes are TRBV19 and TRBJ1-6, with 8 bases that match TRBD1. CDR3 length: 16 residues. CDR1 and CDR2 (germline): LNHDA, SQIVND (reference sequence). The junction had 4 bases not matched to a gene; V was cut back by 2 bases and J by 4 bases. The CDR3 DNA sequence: TGTGCCAGTAGTATACGGAGACAGGGGTATAATTCACCCCTCCACTTT. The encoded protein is CASSIRRQGYNSPLHF. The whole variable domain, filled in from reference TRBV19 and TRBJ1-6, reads DGGITQSPKYLFRKEGQNVTLSCEQNLNHDAMYWYRQDPGQGLRLIYYSQIVNDFQKGDIAEGYSVSREKKESFPLTVTSAQKNPTAFYLCASSIRRQGYNSPLHFGNGTRLTVT.

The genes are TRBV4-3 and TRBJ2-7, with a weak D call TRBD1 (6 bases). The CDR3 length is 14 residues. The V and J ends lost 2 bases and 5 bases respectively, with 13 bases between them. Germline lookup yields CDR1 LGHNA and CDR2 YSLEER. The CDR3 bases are TGCGCCAGCAGCCAAACACAGGGCAGGGACGAGCAGTACTTC. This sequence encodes CASSQTQGRDEQYF.

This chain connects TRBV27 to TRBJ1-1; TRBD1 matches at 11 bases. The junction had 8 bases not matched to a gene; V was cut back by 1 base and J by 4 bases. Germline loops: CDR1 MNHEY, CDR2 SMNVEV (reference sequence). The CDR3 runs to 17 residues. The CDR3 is CASSLFGLGTGGTEAFF. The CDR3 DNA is TGTGCCAGCAGTTTATTTGGGTTGGGGACAGGGGGCACTGAAGCTTTCTTT.

The CDR3 here is CASSLGGGSYEQYF. CDR3 coding DNA: TGTGCCAGCAGCCTGGGGGGGGGATCCTACGAGCAGTACTTC. This chain links TRBV14 with TRBJ2-7; the match to TRBD2 covers 7 bases. This CDR3 is 14 amino acids long. Germline-derived CDR1 and CDR2 are SGHDN and FVKESK. V shed 4 bases and J 1 base; nucleotides not matched to a gene: 4.

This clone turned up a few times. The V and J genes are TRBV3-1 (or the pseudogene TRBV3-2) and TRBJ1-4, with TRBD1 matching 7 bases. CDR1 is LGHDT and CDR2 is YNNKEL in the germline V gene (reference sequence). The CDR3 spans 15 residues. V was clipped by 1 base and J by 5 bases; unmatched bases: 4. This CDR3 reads CASSQAKQGNEKLFF. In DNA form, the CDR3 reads TGTGCCAGCAGCCAAGCTAAACAGGGGAATGAAAAACTGTTTTTT.

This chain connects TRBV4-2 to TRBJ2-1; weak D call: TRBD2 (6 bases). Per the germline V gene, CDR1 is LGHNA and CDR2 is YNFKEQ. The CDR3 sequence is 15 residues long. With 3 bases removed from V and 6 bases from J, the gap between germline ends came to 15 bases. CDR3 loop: CASSHSGGLLNEQFF. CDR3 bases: TGTGCCAGCAGCCACTCTGGGGGACTTCTCAATGAGCAGTTCTTC.

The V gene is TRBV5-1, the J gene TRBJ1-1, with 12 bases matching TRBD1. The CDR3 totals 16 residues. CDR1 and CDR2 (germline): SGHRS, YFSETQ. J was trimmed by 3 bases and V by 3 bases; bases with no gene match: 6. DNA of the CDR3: TGCGCCAGCAGCTCGGGGACAGGGGGCGCTTACACTGAAGCTTTCTTT. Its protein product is CASSSGTGGAYTEAFF.